The 2 T cell receptor beta chains below all came from one sample that was sequenced in a study of response to subunit inactivated influenza vaccine. One entry per CDR3 protein results from TCRdb running MiXCR on the RT-PCR reads. The table has roughly 500,000 distinct CDR3 sequences, under 25% seen once; the top ten hold approximately 3%. The same specimen was also included in a second study, on T cells expressing NK-cell markers. Turning to that study: 5'RACE template switching with UMIs generated TCR beta cDNA.

The sample here was CD4+ T cells sorted from PBMCs, taken 11 to 12 days after vaccination. All receptors derive from a man aged 50 to 59 who received an inactivated influenza vaccine.

V usage is TRBV6-1 and J usage is TRBJ2-2, with 7 bases aligning to TRBD1. Trimming at V came to 8 bases and at J to 1 base, leaving 7 bases not matched to a gene. Germline CDR1 reads MNHNS; CDR2 reads SASEGT. This CDR3 is built from 15 residues. The CDR3 DNA follows: TGTGCCAGCCGTAGGGACAGAAAGAACACCGGGGAGCTGTTTTTT. Translated: CASRRDRKNTGELFF.

This clonotype has only a few counts. This chain uses TRBV5-1 with TRBJ1-4; 8 nucleotides match TRBD1. CDR3 length: 16 residues. The germline gives CDR1 SGHRS, CDR2 YFSETQ. The V gene end was trimmed by 0 bases and the J gene end by 0 bases; junction bases not matched to a gene: 1. The CDR3, as DNA: TGCGCCAGCAGCTTGGGACAGGGGACAACTAATGAAAAACTGTTTTTT. Translated: CASSLGQGTTNEKLFF.